The clone carrying this T cell receptor (beta chain) has only a few counts. Antigen: not known. This CDR3 contains 17 residues. With 3 bases clipped from V and 6 bases from J, the junction kept 14 bases outside the gene matches. Germline values: CDR1 LNHDA, CDR2 SQIVND (reference sequence). The data belong to a study of PD-1 blockade in classical Hodgkin lymphoma. Data came from immunoSEQ multiplex PCR; TCRdb stores just in-frame clones and leaves some out. The sample includes some 96,000 clones, 90% to 95% seen only once; the top ten take just under 2%. Study-wide results and limits: Patients who initiated nivolumab within 1 year of ASCT were excluded. Lower baseline TCR diversity marked trial partial responders and progressors. Reported baseline diversity: healthy donors highest, relapsed/refractory patients lowest.

Time point defined: cycle 4 day 1 (C4D1), after more than five weeks of nivolumab. Each patient experienced a relapse that followed autologous stem cell transplantation, and brentuximab vedotin exposure varied. Complete response, partial response or progressive disease constituted the best response categories observed. The chain has TRBV19 and TRBJ1-2, with 9 bases identical to TRBD1. Source: peripheral blood mononuclear cells (PBMCs), taken before the fourth cycle of nivolumab. This receptor was identified in a human donor with classical Hodgkin lymphoma. CDR3 sequence: CASSMAYPGQGPDGYTF. CDR3 nucleotide sequence: TGTGCCAGTAGTATGGCCTATCCGGGACAGGGACCCGATGGCTACACCTTC.